Given below is one T cell receptor (beta chain) in context. The data derive from a study of blood T cell repertoires in COVID-19. CDR1 SNHLY and CDR2 FYNNEI come from the germline V gene. The CDR3 loop spans 13 amino acids. The V end was cut by 4 bases, the J end by 2 bases, with 8 bases between. Generated by immunoSEQ multiplex PCR, the TCRdb table keeps only in-frame clones and is missing some. This sample carries a few hundred thousand clones, about 92% of them seen once, and the ten largest clones take around 20%. The sequenced sample consisted of PBMCs or T cells enriched from blood (not recorded which). This chain links TRBV2 with TRBJ1-2, with D tentatively TRBD1 (5 bases). The receptor's source is a woman aged 25-40 years who had recovered from COVID-19. Here the CDR3 DNA reads TGTGCCAGCAGTGTGGGGGGAAACTATGGCTACACCTTC. The encoded protein is CASSVGGNYGYTF.